The clone carrying this T cell receptor (beta chain) came up once. Antigen: not known. This CDR3 contains 16 residues. With 4 bases clipped from V and 1 base from J, the junction kept 4 bases outside the gene matches. Germline V lookup: CDR1 KGHSH, CDR2 LQKENI. This table comes from immunoSEQ multiplex PCR, and its TCRdb copy is limited to in-frame clones, with some not included. The sample includes some 19,000 clones, about 89% seen only once; the top ten take approximately 50%. These data originate in a study of OX40 agonist ivuxolimab in advanced cancers. As for the study in general: It was permissible to have had prior anti-PD-1, anti-PD-L1 or anti-CTLA-4 therapy, and about 40% had some.

Study-wide findings and caveats: Among T cells, CD8+ cells averaged more expanded clones than CD4+ cells.

The sample was CD4+ or CD8+ T cells sorted from blood, taken in a trial of the OX40 agonist ivuxolimab. The sequence came from an adult with an advanced solid tumor such as melanoma, head and neck, liver or kidney cancer. The chain carries TRBV18 and TRBJ2-7; 13 bases are a match to TRBD2. Here the CDR3 reads CASSLGLAGVSYEQYF. In nucleotides, the CDR3 is TGTGCCAGCTCACTAGGACTAGCGGGAGTTTCCTACGAGCAGTACTTC.